A single sample gave rise to the 25 T cell receptor beta chains below, sequenced in a study of CXCR3-negative and CXCR3-positive naive CD8 T cells. The authors made the TRB cDNA libraries by 5' RACE using UMI labels. TCRdb re-called the 5' RACE reads, yielding one record per CDR3 amino acid sequence without DNA. The table gives over 35,000 distinct CDR3 sequences; the top ten clones make up about 2.3% of it. Sequencing was carried out using naive CXCR3- CD8+ T cells from blood. Described subset: CD45RO-CCR7+CD27+CD95- naive CD8+ T cells lacking CXCR3 (TNR3-). The receptors were sampled from a human donor in good health. Some clones in this sample may be carry-over from other donors' samples.

This chain uses TRBV5-1 with TRBJ2-3. The CDR3 is 15 residues long. Germline CDR1 is SGHRS and CDR2 is YFSETQ. CDR3 loop: CASSLVGMVSDTQYF.

The chain carries TRBV20-1 and TRBJ2-2; TCRdb calls TRBD1, which cannot be checked without DNA. CDR3 size: 12 residues. Germline loops: CDR1 DFQATT, CDR2 SNEGSKA (reference sequence). The CDR3 here is CSAPAGGGELFF.

Considering frequency, this clonotype is medium-sized (0.01 to 0.1%). The V and J genes are TRBV5-5 and TRBJ2-7; TCRdb gives TRBD1 as the D gene, but with no DNA this cannot be confirmed. Germline V CDR1 and CDR2: SGHKS, YYEKEE (reference sequence). This CDR3 is 16 amino acids long. The CDR3 loop is CASSLAGRGAVDEQYF. Full variable domain (rest looked up from reference TRBV5-5 and TRBJ2-7): DAGVTQSPTHLIKTRGQQVTLRCSPISGHKSVSWYQQVLGQGPQFIFQYYEKEERGRGNFPDRFSARQFPNYSSELNVNALLLGDSALYLCASSLAGRGAVDEQYFGPGTRLTVT.

The V and J genes are TRBV14 and TRBJ2-7; TCRdb lists TRBD1, though no DNA is available to test this call. CDR3 length equals 15 residues. Germline CDR1 and CDR2: SGHDN and FVKESK. The CDR3 loop is CASRRTGGTSYEQYF.

The rearrangement uses TRBV27 and TRBJ1-5. Germline-derived CDR1 and CDR2 are MNHEY and SMNVEV (reference sequence). The CDR3 is 13 residues long. The CDR3 reads CASSLSGNQPQHF.

Its frequency marks this clonotype as medium-sized. The rearrangement uses TRBV24-1 and TRBJ2-5; lacking DNA, the TRBD2 call made by TCRdb goes unchecked. The length of the CDR3 is 14 residues. Germline CDR1 KGHDR, CDR2 SFDVKD. CDR3 sequence reads: CATSQLGGQETQYF.

The chain is built from TRBV3-1 and TRBJ2-1; TCRdb gives TRBD2 as the D gene, but with no DNA this cannot be confirmed. The germline V gene has CDR1 LGHDT and CDR2 YNNKEL (reference sequence). The CDR3 extends over 16 amino acids. Here the CDR3 reads CASSQELAGGQDEQFF.

The chain carries TRBV29-1 and TRBJ1-2. CDR1 SQVTM and CDR2 ANQGSEA come from the germline V gene. There are 13 residues in the CDR3. The CDR3 protein is CSVEDQRSYGYTF.

The chain uses TRBV4-3 and TRBJ1-1. The germline V gene encodes CDR1 LGHNA and CDR2 YSLEER. CDR3 length: 18 amino acids. The CDR3 loop reads CASSQGLASASMNTEAFF.

CDR3 sequence reads: CASSLGTNEQFF. This chain connects TRBV27 to TRBJ2-1. Germline-derived CDR1 and CDR2 are MNHEY and SMNVEV (reference sequence). The CDR3 has 12 amino acids.

This rearrangement joins TRBV15 to TRBJ2-5; with no DNA, the TCRdb D assignment of TRBD2 cannot be verified. This CDR3 is 16 amino acids long. Germline-derived CDR1 and CDR2 are LNHNV and YYDKDF (reference sequence). CDR3 protein: CATSRGLAGAGETQYF.

The V call is TRBV7-3, the J call TRBJ2-7. Germline V gene sequence: CDR1 SGHTA, CDR2 FQGTGA. The CDR3 length is 15 residues. The CDR3 protein is CASSWETGGPYEQYF.

The chain employs TRBV19 and TRBJ2-2; the TRBD1 assignment by TCRdb is unverifiable without DNA. CDR1 is LNHDA and CDR2 is SQIVND in the germline V gene (reference sequence). This CDR3 has 15 amino acids. The CDR3 loop is CASSMGQGPAGELFF.

This rearrangement joins TRBV29-1 to TRBJ1-1. The germline V gene encodes CDR1 SQVTM and CDR2 ANQGSEA. The CDR3 has 14 residues. CDR3 amino acids: CSVGRRGSDTEAFF.

The rearrangement joins TRBV7-9 to TRBJ2-7; TCRdb reports TRBD1, a call that lacks DNA to check it against. Germline V gene data show CDR1 as SEHNR and CDR2 as FQNEAQ (reference sequence). The CDR3 runs to 15 residues. The CDR3 loop reads CASSFDMAPTYEQYF.

This rearrangement joins TRBV29-1 to TRBJ2-1. There are 12 residues in the CDR3. Germline loops: CDR1 SQVTM, CDR2 ANQGSEA. The CDR3 spells CSATPRRDEQFF.

The chain combines TRBV7-9 with TRBJ2-7; TCRdb lists TRBD2, though no DNA is available to test this call. CDR3 length: 19 amino acids. From germline, CDR1 is SEHNR and CDR2 FQNEAQ (reference sequence). CDR3 protein: CASSYRGTSGKQISYEQYF.

The genes are TRBV2 and TRBJ2-1; TCRdb returns TRBD2, unconfirmable since there is no DNA. The CDR3 covers 17 residues. Germline CDR1 SNHLY, CDR2 FYNNEI. CDR3 region: CASSETARLADSNEQFF.

The chain links TRBV20-1 to TRBJ1-1. This CDR3 spans 14 amino acids. CDR1 and CDR2 from the germline V gene are DFQATT and SNEGSKA (reference sequence). CDR3 sequence reads: CSAPKSSDGTEAFF.

This CDR3 reads CASSFQSVSYEQYF. The genes are TRBV28 and TRBJ2-7. The germline CDR1 and CDR2 sequences are MDHEN and SYDVKM. This CDR3 contains 14 residues.

The chain employs TRBV14 and TRBJ2-7; checking the TCRdb D call of TRBD2 is not possible without DNA. Germline V gene sequence: CDR1 SGHDN, CDR2 FVKESK. The CDR3 runs 13 residues. The CDR3 is CATAEDPSYEQYF.

V gene TRBV29-1 combines with J gene TRBJ2-7. The CDR3 has 13 residues. Germline CDR1 reads SQVTM; CDR2 reads ANQGSEA. This chain's CDR3 is CSVNSMGSYEQYF.

CDR3 region: CASSGDSGSQTDTQYF. The J gene is TRBJ2-3, the V gene TRBV13; TCRdb designates TRBD1, a call that cannot be tested without DNA. Germline V gene sequence: CDR1 PRHDT, CDR2 FYEKMQ (reference sequence). This CDR3 has 16 amino acids.

The chain carries TRBV7-2 and TRBJ2-1; TCRdb reports TRBD2, a call that lacks DNA to check it against. From germline, CDR1 is SGHTA and CDR2 FQGNSA. The CDR3 totals 16 residues. Here the CDR3 reads CASSTGTSGIRVEQFF.

This chain uses TRBV6-2 or TRBV6-3 with TRBJ2-1. Germline assignment: CDR1 MNHEY and CDR2 SVGEGT. The CDR3 spans 12 residues. The CDR3 region is CASSYSHNEQFF.